A single sample is the source of the 11 T cell receptor beta chains below, sequenced in a study of circulating CD8 cells and anti-PD-1 response in melanoma. From live CD3+CD8+TCRalphabeta+ cells, four PD-1 and/or TIGIT subsets were sorted. TCR libraries were prepared from about 16 ng of total RNA with the QIAseq Immune Repertoire TCR panel. TCRdb processed the reads anew with MiXCR; each CDR3 protein has one entry. The sample yields some 520 distinct CDR3 sequences, roughly a tenth seen once. This material consisted of CD8+ T cells from PBMCs, taken at baseline or after one month of anti-PD-1 therapy (not recorded which). The source of these receptors is a human donor with melanoma.

This clonotype counts as medium-sized. The chain recombines TRBV19 with TRBJ2-2; tentatively, D is TRBD1 (5 bases). Germline V gene data show CDR1 as LNHDA and CDR2 as SQIVND (reference sequence). CDR3 size: 12 residues. V gave up 10 bases and J gave up 5 bases, with 11 bases separating them. Here the CDR3 reads CATGRGTGELFF. CDR3 bases: TGTGCCACCGGAAGGGGAACCGGGGAGCTGTTTTTT.

This clonotype was seen only a few times. A much larger clone differs by one base, so this may be a read error. As the CDR3 is not closed by the conserved phenylalanine or tryptophan, this likely results from a read error. The gene calls are TRBV7-2 and TRBJ2-1, with 7 bases lining up with TRBD2. The CDR3 is made up of 16 amino acids. V shed 1 base, J shed 4 bases, and the junction held 7 bases outside the gene matches. Germline V CDR1 and CDR2: SGHTA, FQGNSA. The DNA for the CDR3 is TGTGCCAGCAGCTTAGATTGGCGGGAGACATACAATGAGCAGTTCCTC. It encodes CASSLDWRETYNEQFL.

This clonotype rates as medium-sized. J is TRBJ2-3 and V is TRBV20-1; TRBD2 is a possible D gene (6 bases). The CDR3 has 14 amino acids. V was trimmed by 8 bases and J by 0 bases, leaving 15 bases between them. Germline V lookup: CDR1 DFQATT, CDR2 SNEGSKA (reference sequence). The CDR3 DNA reads TGCAGTACAGGCGGGGCCTCTAGCACAGATACGCAGTATTTT. This translates into CSTGGASSTDTQYF.

This clonotype is deemed medium-sized. The genes are TRBV27 and TRBJ1-1; TRBD1 aligns across 9 bases. The V and J ends lost 8 bases and 5 bases, in that order; junction bases with no gene match: 0. Per germline, CDR1 MNHEY and CDR2 SMNVEV (reference sequence). The CDR3 loop spans 11 amino acids. The CDR3 DNA reads TGTGCCAGCGGACAGGGGACTGAAGCTTTCTTT. Translated: CASGQGTEAFF.

By sample fraction, this clonotype is large. The V and J genes are TRBV27 and TRBJ1-1, with TRBD1 as a possible D gene (6 bases). This CDR3 has 13 amino acids. Trimming removed 5 bases at V and 4 bases at J, with 11 bases between. Germline values: CDR1 MNHEY, CDR2 SMNVEV (reference sequence). Here the CDR3 reads CASSPAGATEAFF. The CDR3 nucleotides are TGTGCCAGCAGTCCGGCGGGGGCCACTGAAGCTTTCTTT.

By proportion, this clonotype is large. The V and J genes are TRBV4-1 and TRBJ2-7, with D possibly TRBD1 on 6 matching bases. The germline gives CDR1 MGHRA, CDR2 YSYEKL. Between the trimmed V and J ends, which lost 4 bases and 4 bases, there was a span of 14 bases. This CDR3 region has 14 residues. For the CDR3, the DNA is TGCGCCAGCAGCCCGAACGAGGACAGTTACGAGCAGTACTTC. Translation gives CASSPNEDSYEQYF.

By proportion, this clonotype is medium-sized (0.01 to 0.1%). The rearrangement links TRBV19 to TRBJ2-7; possibly TRBD2 for D (5 bases). The germline V gene encodes CDR1 LNHDA and CDR2 SQIVND (reference sequence). CDR3 length: 16 amino acids. Trimming removed 7 bases at V and 2 bases at J, with 21 bases between. The CDR3 protein is CASNIPETAATYEQYF. The CDR3 DNA sequence: TGTGCCAGTAACATCCCCGAAACAGCGGCAACCTACGAGCAGTACTTC.

Within the sample, this clonotype is medium-sized. The rearrangement links TRBV20-1 to TRBJ1-1, with no clear D. The CDR3 is 15 amino acids. Trimming pared 0 bases from V and 0 bases from J, leaving 11 bases between. The germline gives CDR1 DFQATT, CDR2 SNEGSKA (reference sequence). The CDR3 region has the DNA TGCAGTGCTAGAGATAGTCGGCTGGTGAACACTGAAGCTTTCTTT. Its protein product is CSARDSRLVNTEAFF.

This clonotype is labeled as large. V gene TRBV3-1 combines with J gene TRBJ2-2; TRBD1 matches at 7 bases. Germline CDR1 is LGHDT and CDR2 is YNNKEL (reference sequence). V shed 0 bases and J 4 bases; nucleotides not matched to a gene: 8. The CDR3 covers 17 residues. The CDR3 here is CASSQEWPGGSTGELFF. The CDR3 bases are TGTGCCAGCAGCCAAGAATGGCCAGGGGGAAGCACCGGGGAGCTGTTTTTT.

This clonotype is labeled as medium-sized. This sequence may be a read error, since a much larger clone differs from it by one base. This chain connects TRBV20-1 to TRBJ2-7; D may be TRBD1 (6 bases). The CDR3 runs to 18 residues. Germline V gene data show CDR1 as DFQATT and CDR2 as SNEGSKA (reference sequence). Trimming stripped 3 bases from V and 0 bases from J, with 24 bases between. The CDR3 coding sequence is TGCAGTGCTAGGGGGCTGTTTAGCCAAGGGGGAAGCTCCTACGAGCAGTACTTC. This encodes CSARGLFSQGGSSYEQYF.

As regards this clonotype: The junction does not match germline at one end; this may be a read error. The chain recombines TRBV7-2 with TRBJ1-4; 9 nucleotides line up with TRBD1. This CDR3 has 14 amino acids. Looked up from germline, CDR1 is SGHTA and CDR2 is FQGNSA. In nucleotides, the CDR3 is TGTGCCGGCAGCCGAGACAGGGGGAATGAAAAACTGTTTTTT. Its translation: CAGSRDRGNEKLFF.